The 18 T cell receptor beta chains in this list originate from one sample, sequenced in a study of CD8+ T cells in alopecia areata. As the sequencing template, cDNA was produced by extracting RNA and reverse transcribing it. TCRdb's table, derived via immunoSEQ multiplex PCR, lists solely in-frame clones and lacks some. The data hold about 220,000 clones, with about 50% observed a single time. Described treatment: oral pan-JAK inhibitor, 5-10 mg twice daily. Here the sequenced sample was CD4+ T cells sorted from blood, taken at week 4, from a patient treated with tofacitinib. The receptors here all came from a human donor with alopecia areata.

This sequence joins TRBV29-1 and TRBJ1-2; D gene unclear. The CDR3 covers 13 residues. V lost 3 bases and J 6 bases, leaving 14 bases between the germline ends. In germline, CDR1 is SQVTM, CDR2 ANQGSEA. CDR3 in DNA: TGCAGCGTTGATAATACTCTCGCCGATGGCTACACCTTC. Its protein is CSVDNTLADGYTF.

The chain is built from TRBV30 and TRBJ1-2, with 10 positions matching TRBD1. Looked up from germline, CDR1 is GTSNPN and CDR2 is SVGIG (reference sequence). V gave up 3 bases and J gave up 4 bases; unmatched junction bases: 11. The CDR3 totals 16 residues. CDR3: CAWSSPRQGAGYGYTF. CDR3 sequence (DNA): TGTGCCTGGAGCTCACCCCGACAGGGGGCCGGCTATGGCTACACCTTC.

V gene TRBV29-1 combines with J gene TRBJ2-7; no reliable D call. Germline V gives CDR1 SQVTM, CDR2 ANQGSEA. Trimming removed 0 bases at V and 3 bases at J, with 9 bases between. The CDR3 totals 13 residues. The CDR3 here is CSVEDIGDYEQYF. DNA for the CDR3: TGCAGCGTTGAAGACATAGGAGACTACGAGCAGTACTTC.

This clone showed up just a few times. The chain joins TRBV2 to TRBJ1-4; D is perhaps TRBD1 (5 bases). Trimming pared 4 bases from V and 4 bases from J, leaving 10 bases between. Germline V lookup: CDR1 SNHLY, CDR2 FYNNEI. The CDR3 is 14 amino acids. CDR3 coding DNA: TGTGCCAGCAGTGTCGGGGACTTTAATGAAAAACTGTTTTTT. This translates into CASSVGDFNEKLFF.

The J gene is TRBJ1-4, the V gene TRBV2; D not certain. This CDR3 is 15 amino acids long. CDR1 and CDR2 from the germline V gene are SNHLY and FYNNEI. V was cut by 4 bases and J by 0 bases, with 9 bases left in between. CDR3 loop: CASSAAEATNEKLFF. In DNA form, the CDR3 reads TGTGCCAGCAGTGCGGCGGAGGCAACTAATGAAAAACTGTTTTTT.

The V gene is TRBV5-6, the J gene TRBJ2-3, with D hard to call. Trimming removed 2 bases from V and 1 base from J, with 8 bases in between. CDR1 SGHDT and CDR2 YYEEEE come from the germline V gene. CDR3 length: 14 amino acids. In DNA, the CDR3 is TGTGCCAGCAGCTTCGTACGGCGCACAGATACGCAGTATTTT. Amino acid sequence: CASSFVRRTDTQYF.

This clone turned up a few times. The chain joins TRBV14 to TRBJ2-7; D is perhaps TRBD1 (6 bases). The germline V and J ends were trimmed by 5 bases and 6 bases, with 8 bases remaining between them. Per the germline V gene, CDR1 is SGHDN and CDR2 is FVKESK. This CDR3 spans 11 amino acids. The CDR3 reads CASSRGIEQYF. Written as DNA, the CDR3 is TGTGCCAGCAGCAGGGGGATCGAGCAGTACTTC.

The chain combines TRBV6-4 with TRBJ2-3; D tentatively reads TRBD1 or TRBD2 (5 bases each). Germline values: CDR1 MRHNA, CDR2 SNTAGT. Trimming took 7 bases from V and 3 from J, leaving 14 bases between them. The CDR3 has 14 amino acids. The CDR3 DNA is TGTGCCAGCAAGGAAGGGACCAAGACAGATACGCAGTATTTT. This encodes CASKEGTKTDTQYF.

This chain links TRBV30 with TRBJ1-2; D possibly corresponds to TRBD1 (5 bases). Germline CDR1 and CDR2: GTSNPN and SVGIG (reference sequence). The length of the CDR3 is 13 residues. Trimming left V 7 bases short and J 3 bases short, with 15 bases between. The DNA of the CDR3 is TGTGCCTTGGGACTTACCGGGGACTATGGCTACACCTTC. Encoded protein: CALGLTGDYGYTF.

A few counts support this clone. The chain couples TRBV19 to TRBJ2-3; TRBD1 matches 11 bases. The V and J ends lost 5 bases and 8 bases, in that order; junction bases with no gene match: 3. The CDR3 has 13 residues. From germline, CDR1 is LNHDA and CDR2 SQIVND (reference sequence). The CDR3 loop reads CASSQGQGVTQYF. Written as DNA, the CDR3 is TGTGCCAGTAGTCAGGGACAGGGGGTTACGCAGTATTTT.

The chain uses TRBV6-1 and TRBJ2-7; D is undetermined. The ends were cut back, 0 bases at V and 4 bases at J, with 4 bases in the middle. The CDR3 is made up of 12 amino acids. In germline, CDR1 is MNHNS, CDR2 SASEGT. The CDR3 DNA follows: TGTGCCAGCAGTGAAGCCAAGTACGAGCAGTACTTC. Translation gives CASSEAKYEQYF.

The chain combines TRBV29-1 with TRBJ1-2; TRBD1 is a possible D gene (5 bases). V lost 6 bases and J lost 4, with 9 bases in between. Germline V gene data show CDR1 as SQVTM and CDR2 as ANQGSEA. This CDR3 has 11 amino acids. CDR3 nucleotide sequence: TGCAGCGTCGACAGTATCTATGGCTACACCTTC. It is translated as CSVDSIYGYTF.

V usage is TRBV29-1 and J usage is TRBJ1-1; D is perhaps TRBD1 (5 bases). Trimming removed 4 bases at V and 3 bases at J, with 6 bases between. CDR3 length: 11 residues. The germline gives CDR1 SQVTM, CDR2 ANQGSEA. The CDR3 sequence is CSVARDTEAFF. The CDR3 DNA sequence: TGCAGCGTTGCCAGGGACACTGAAGCTTTCTTT.

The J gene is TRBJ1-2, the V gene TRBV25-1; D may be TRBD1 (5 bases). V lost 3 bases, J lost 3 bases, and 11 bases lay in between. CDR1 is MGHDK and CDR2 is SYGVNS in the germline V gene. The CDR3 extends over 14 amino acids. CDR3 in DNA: TGTGCCAGCAGTGACCCGGGACCTTACTATGGCTACACCTTC. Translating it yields CASSDPGPYYGYTF.

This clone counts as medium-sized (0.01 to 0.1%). The CDR3: CASSQGFPLAANRSNEQFF. For the CDR3, the DNA is TGTGCCAGCAGCCAAGGCTTTCCCCTAGCGGCCAACCGGAGCAATGAGCAGTTCTTC. The chain combines TRBV14 with TRBJ2-1, with 7 bases identical to TRBD2. J gave up 6 bases and V 1 base, and 18 bases lay outside the gene matches. This CDR3 is 19 amino acids long. Germline loops: CDR1 SGHDN, CDR2 FVKESK.

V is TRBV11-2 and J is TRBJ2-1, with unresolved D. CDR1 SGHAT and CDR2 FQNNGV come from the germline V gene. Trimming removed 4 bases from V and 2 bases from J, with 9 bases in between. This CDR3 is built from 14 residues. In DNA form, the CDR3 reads TGTGCCAGCAGCTCCCCCCGTGCCTACAATGAGCAGTTCTTC. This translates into CASSSPRAYNEQFF.

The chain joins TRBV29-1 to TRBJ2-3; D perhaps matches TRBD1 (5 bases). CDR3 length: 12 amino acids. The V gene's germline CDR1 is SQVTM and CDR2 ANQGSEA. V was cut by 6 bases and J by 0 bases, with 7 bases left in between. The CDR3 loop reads CSVTGSTDTQYF. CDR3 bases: TGCAGCGTAACAGGAAGCACAGATACGCAGTATTTT.

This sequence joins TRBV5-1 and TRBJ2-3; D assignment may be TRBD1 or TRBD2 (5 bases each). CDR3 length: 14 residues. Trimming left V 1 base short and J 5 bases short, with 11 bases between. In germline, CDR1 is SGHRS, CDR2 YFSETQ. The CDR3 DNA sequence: TGCGCCAGCAGCTTGACGGGGCTCAAAGATACGCAGTATTTT. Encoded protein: CASSLTGLKDTQYF.